This TCR beta chain comes out of a study of human T cells and chemical hapten exposure. Sample time point: pre-sensitization, week 0. Specified treatment: therapeutic diphenylcyclopropenone sensitization with weekly scalp DPC. TCRdb re-analysed the RACE reads in MiXCR, keeping a single row per CDR3 protein. The data contain roughly 100,000 distinct CDR3 sequences, less than 15% of them seen just once; the ten biggest clones take up around 1.7%. After removal of 2 bases from V and 1 base from J, the junction contained 7 bases not matched to a gene. Germline lookup yields CDR1 MNHEY and CDR2 SVGEGT. This CDR3 contains 16 residues.

The TCR was taken from a woman aged 45 to 65 with alopecia areata. Some clones in this sample may be carry-over from other donors' samples. Sequenced material: whole blood, taken in connection with sensitization to the hapten diphenylcyclopropenone (DPC). The chain joins TRBV6-2 or TRBV6-3 to TRBJ2-5; 7 bases are a match to TRBD1. Here the CDR3 reads CASSYGMGQIQETQYF. CDR3 coding DNA: TGTGCCAGCAGTTACGGTATGGGACAGATCCAAGAGACCCAGTACTTC.